This entry is about one TCR beta chain. A single count supports this clone. Which antigen it targets is not known. Base-call qualities are not available, and no considerably larger clone is one nucleotide away. In the germline V gene, CDR1 corresponds to MDHEN and CDR2 to SYDVKM. V ends up 2 bases short and J 0 bases short, with an unmatched junction base count of 3. Measured from the cysteine to the phenylalanine, the CDR3 is 15 residues long. Only the CDR3 DNA is retained, 45 bases long and in frame from the first base. TCRbeta CDR3 regions were amplified from genomic DNA by means of the immunoSEQ Assay, a bias-controlled multiplex PCR. On the authors' methods: Within the assay, amplification of reference gene primers was used to estimate how many nucleated cells each sample contained. Sequence reads were collapsed and filtered to measure the absolute abundance of every unique TCRbeta CDR3 rearrangement. For each sample, productive Simpson clonality was calculated as the square root of Simpson's diversity index over productive rearrangements. Drawn from immuneACCESS, this table holds only the in-frame rearrangements with V and J called that TCRdb kept. Clones are partly lost; checked studies trace under half to an unresolved V gene and leave the rest unexplained. V, J and clone size are taken as reported in that table, and D and trimming were inferred from the DNA itself. The sample records a few hundred thousand clones, around 84% of which are singletons. The ten largest clones represent 1.5% to 1.9% of the sample.

A second Seattle source provided samples from volunteer blood donors who had recovered from COVID-19. Whole blood was collected in K2EDTA tubes by collaborating institutions according to the institutions' own protocols. For TCRbeta analysis, collaborators shipped samples as frozen whole blood, isolated PBMCs, or DNA extracted from either of those sample types. This entry belongs to a study of blood T cell repertoires in COVID-19 (dated by TCRdb to the early 2020s). Notes on the research overall: Samples covering the acute and convalescent phases of COVID-19 were provided by collaborators in the United States, Italy and Spain. The samples were drawn from two sources: the first 160 participants of the ongoing ImmuneRACE study, and about 1,300 subjects contributed by 6 global collaborators. The material from the prospective study consisted of cDNA or gDNA derived from T cells, B-cell-depleted T cells, or PBMCs. Subjects who had been exposed to COVID-19, were actively infected with it, or had recovered from it provided the deeply sampled blood TCRbeta repertoires that made up the dataset. The repertoires were made available in a free public database intended to serve as a resource for research on the immune response to SARS-CoV-2. Where HLA class I and class II types were available, the types were taken from metadata supplied by the sample provider, not from assay-based typing. Sample metadata almost always included a de-identified subject ID, COVID-19 status, age in years and sex. Overall study results and their limits: The amount of clinical and demographic metadata varied by source and participant and was provided uncurated.

The sample was peripheral blood. In this chain, TRBV28 is recombined with TRBJ1-1; 7 bases in the junction line up with TRBD1. The source is a woman aged 35 to 49 who had recovered from COVID-19. The CDR3 protein: CASSLPRGLNTEAFF. The DNA sequence reads TGTGCCAGCAGTTTACCCAGGGGGTTGAACACTGAAGCTTTCTTT.